This T cell receptor beta chain came from a study of shared clonotypes between healthy human individuals. TCRdb's copy holds only in-frame clones and misses some; the assay was immunoSEQ multiplex PCR. This sample yields over 1.5 million clones, of which 98% are seen a single time; roughly 0.4% belongs to the top ten. Germline V gene data show CDR1 as SEHNR and CDR2 as FQNEAQ (reference sequence). This CDR3 is 11 amino acids long. Trimming took off 5 bases at V and 7 bases at J, with 9 bases between the two ends. The receptor was derived from a man in his thirties or forties in good health. The chain combines TRBV7-9 with TRBJ2-7; no clear D. Material for sequencing was naive CD4+ T cells sorted from blood. Described subset: CD45RA+ positively selected. In DNA, the CDR3 is TGTGCCAGCAGCAGATCTTGGGAGCAGTACTTC. Translation gives CASSRSWEQYF.